This TCR beta chain is drawn from a study of blood T cell repertoires in COVID-19. At the level of the study: Samples came from the United States, Italy and Spain, spanning acute and convalescent COVID-19.

Germline V gives CDR1 KGHSH, CDR2 LQKENI. The length of the CDR3 is 16 residues. With V trimmed by 0 bases and J by 0 bases, 1 base remained unmatched. Using immunoSEQ multiplex PCR, the repertoire was profiled, and TCRdb retains in-frame clones only, with some absent. The table shows roughly 250,000 clones, with roughly 86% occurring only once. The chain recombines TRBV18 with TRBJ2-1; TRBD2 matches at 8 bases. This receptor was identified in a woman between 50 and 59 years old with acute or convalescent COVID-19. Input material: peripheral blood. The CDR3 region has the DNA TGTGCCAGCTCACCACCCGCGGGAGGCTCCTACAATGAGCAGTTCTTC. Translating it yields CASSPPAGGSYNEQFF.